This section outlines one TCR beta chain sequence together with its context. This specimen belongs to a study of blood T cell repertoires in COVID-19. The overall study: Sources were T cells, B-cell-depleted T cells, or PBMCs; the material itself was cDNA or gDNA.

Germline assignment: CDR1 KGHSY and CDR2 FQNENV. Germline trimming cut 0 bases from V and 6 bases from J; bases unmatched to any gene: 5. The length of the CDR3 is 15 residues. Original analysis: The assay estimated nucleated cells by amplifying reference gene primers. Method: immunoSEQ multiplex PCR; TCRdb's copy keeps in-frame clones and lacks some. V and J calls and clone size come straight from that table; D and trimming were deduced from the DNA. The sample has about 190,000 clones; around 90% are singletons. The V and J genes are TRBV16 and TRBJ1-5; 7 bases map to TRBD1. The sample taken for sequencing was peripheral blood. This TCR derives from a man aged 50 or older with acute or convalescent COVID-19. CDR3 amino acids: CASSQSGTVGQPQHF. Here the CDR3 DNA reads TGTGCCAGCAGCCAATCCGGGACAGTCGGTCAGCCCCAGCATTTT.